The entry that follows covers one T cell receptor (beta chain) sequence. This clonotype has at least ten counts. This clone's antigen is unknown. The sample holds no much larger clone one base away, and base qualities are not on file. cDNA was synthesized by template-switch 5'RACE using a primer with a 10-nucleotide random unique molecular identifier that tagged each TCR transcript. Every sequencing run covered 15-18 subjects and yielded more than 170 million TCR-beta sequences. Total RNA was extracted with the RNeasy kit. Using the KAPA Real-time Library Amplification kit, TCR-beta VDJ regions were amplified with primers for the TCR constant region and the 5'RACE anchor. A first PCR added sample indexes and Illumina adaptors, and a second PCR then raised library yield. After Ampure bead purification, the TCR product of roughly 650 bp was size-selected on a 2% E-gel SizeSelection system. Before pooling, library quality was assessed on a Bioanalyzer, concentration was determined with Qubit, and library quantification was performed with the Kapa Library Quantification kit. An Illumina HiSeq 2500 was used to sequence the libraries paired-end at 2 x 150 bp. To increase sequence diversity, about 25-31% phiX was spiked into each library pool. The study's own analysis went as follows. The quality-filtered reads were processed with the UMI-based MiGEC pipeline, whose error correction step removed more than 80% of the raw TCR sequences. IMGT germline references were used for aligning VDJ genes, and each clonotype was defined as a unique CDR3 amino acid sequence together with its V-J genes. Clonal expansion, Shannon diversity, and CDR3 relatedness (CalcPairwiseDistances, ClusterSamples) were evaluated with VDJtools, and phylogenetic trees were built with CLCbio workbench. Expanded clones were defined as having at least 8 unique UMIs, based on coefficient-of-variation modelling across technical triplicates. Starting from the raw public reads, TCRdb applied fastp trimming at Q25, assembled clones with MiXCR and retained in-frame beta chains. Rows are unified per CDR3 protein, each entry keeping the most common DNA and genes. TCRdb, not the original authors, processed these V and J calls. This sample is represented by 40,000 or so distinct CDR3 sequences; less than 3.5% of them were singletons. The biggest ten clones account for around 7.7% of the sample.

The time point tag for this specimen amounts to: longitudinal time-point 1 (baseline). For the unsorted PBMC libraries, 2 million PBMCs were stored in RNAlater at -80 degrees C until RNA extraction and were used to generate the libraries. The multiple sclerosis patients were enrolled in a US clinical protocol that used magnetic resonance imaging to evaluate disease progression. Peripheral blood was subjected to Ficoll-Hypaque density gradient centrifugation to isolate PBMCs, which were then cryopreserved in liquid nitrogen. The entry originates in a study of neurological immune-mediated disorders (dated 2019 in TCRdb). Study-level background: Among the 34 multiple sclerosis patients, relapsing-remitting MS accounted for approximately 31 and secondary progressive MS accounted for 3. The cohort was made up of 68 subjects, consisting of 15 or so HAM/TSP patients, about 34 multiple sclerosis patients and around 20 healthy controls. The 106 TCR-beta libraries covered PBMC samples along with longitudinal samples, technical triplicates, and paired sorted CD4+ and CD8+ T-cell subsets. Peripheral blood TCR-beta repertoires from patients with HTLV-I-associated myelopathy (HAM/TSP), patients with multiple sclerosis, and healthy controls were compared in the study using UMI-based sequencing. Each longitudinal HAM/TSP and healthy donor was sampled at 3 time-points spaced at about 3-45 month intervals.

Overall results and qualifications from the work: No association of the MS cluster with clinical or MRI features was observed, and the need for larger cohorts was stated by the authors. Phylogenetic analysis grouped repertoires from 18 of 34 MS patients into a cluster of related CDR3 sequences, suggesting a possible repertoire-level signature. Expanded clones from different subjects shared no identical CDR3 amino acid sequences, which suggests that TCR-beta repertoires were private in all groups. TCR clonal expansion was highest in HAM/TSP patients and lowest in MS patients, with MS patients falling below even healthy controls.

Its CDR3 holds 17 amino acids, cysteine through phenylalanine. Only the CDR3 part of the read is kept: 51 bases, read in frame from the first base. Compared with germline, V lacks 0 bases and J lacks 7 bases; bases without a gene match: 14. The germline V gene (reference sequence) provides CDR1 DFQATT and CDR2 SNEGSKA. Recombination joined TRBV20-1 with TRBJ2-2, and TRBD1 matches 7 of the central bases. Material: PBMCs. This receptor was taken from a woman aged 55-69 years with multiple sclerosis. The DNA sequence is as follows: TGCAGTGCTAGAGATTTTCTGAGGGGGCTAGGTAGCGGGGAGCTGTTTTTT. Its amino acids are CSARDFLRGLGSGELFF.